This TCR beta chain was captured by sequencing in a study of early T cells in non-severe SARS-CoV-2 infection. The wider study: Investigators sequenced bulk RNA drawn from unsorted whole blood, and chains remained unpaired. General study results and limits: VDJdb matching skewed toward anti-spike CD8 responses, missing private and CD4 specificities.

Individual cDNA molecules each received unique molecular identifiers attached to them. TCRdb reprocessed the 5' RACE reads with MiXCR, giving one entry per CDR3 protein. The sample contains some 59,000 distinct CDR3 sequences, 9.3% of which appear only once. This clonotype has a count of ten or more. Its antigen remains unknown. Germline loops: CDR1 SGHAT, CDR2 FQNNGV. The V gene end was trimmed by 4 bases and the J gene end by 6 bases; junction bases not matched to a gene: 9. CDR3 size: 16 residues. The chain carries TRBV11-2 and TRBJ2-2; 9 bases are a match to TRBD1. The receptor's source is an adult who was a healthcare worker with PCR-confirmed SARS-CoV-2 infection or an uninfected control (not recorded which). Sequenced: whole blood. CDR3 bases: TGTGCCAGCAGCTCCTTGGGACAGGGATCGGCCGGGGAGCTGTTTTTT. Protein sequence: CASSSLGQGSAGELFF.